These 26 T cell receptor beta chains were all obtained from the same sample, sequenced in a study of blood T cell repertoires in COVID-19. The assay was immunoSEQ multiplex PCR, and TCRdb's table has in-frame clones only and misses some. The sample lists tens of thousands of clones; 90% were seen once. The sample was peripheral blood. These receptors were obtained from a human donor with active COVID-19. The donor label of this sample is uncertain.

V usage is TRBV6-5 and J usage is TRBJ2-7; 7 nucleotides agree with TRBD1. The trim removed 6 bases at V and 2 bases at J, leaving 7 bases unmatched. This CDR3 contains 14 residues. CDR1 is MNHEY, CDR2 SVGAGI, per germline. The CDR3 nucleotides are TGTGCCAGCAGGCCACAGGGGTTTCCCTACGAGCAGTACTTC. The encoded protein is CASRPQGFPYEQYF.

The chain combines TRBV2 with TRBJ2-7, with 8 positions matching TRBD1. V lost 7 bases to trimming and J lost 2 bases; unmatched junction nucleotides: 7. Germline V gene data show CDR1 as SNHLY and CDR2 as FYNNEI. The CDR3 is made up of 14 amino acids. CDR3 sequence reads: CASTTGGPTYEQYF. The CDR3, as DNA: TGTGCCAGCACCACAGGGGGACCAACCTACGAGCAGTACTTC.

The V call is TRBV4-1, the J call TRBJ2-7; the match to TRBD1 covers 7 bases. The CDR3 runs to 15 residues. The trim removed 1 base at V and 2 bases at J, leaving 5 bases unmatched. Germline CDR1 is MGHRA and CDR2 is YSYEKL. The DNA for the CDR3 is TGCGCCAGCAGCCAAGTCCCGACAGGGACCTACGAGCAGTACTTC. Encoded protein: CASSQVPTGTYEQYF.

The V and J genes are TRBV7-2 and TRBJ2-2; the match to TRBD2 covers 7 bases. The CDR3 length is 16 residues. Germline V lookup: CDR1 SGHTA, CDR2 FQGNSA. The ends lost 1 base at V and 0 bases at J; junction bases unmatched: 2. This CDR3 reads CASSLDGRANTGELFF. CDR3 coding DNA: TGTGCCAGCAGCTTAGATGGGAGGGCGAACACCGGGGAGCTGTTTTTT.

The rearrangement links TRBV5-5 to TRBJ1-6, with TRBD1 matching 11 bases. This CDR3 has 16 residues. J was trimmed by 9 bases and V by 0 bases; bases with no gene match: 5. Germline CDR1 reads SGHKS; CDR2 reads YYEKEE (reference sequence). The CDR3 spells CASSLDRTGGRSPLHF. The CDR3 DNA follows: TGTGCCAGCAGCTTGGACCGGACAGGGGGCCGTTCACCCCTCCACTTT.

The CDR3 region is CASSLGTGSNQPQHF. Here the CDR3 DNA reads TGTGCCAGCAGCTTAGGGACAGGAAGCAATCAGCCCCAGCATTTT. The rearrangement links TRBV7-6 to TRBJ1-5; 7 bases match TRBD1. The V gene's germline CDR1 is SGHVS and CDR2 FNYEAQ. This CDR3 contains 15 residues. J was trimmed by 1 base and V by 1 base; bases with no gene match: 1.

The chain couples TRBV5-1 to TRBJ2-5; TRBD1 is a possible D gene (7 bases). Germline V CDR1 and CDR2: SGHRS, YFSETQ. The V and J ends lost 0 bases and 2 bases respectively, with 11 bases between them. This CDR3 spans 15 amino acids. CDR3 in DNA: TGCGCCAGCAGCTTGGCAGGGGGGCGGCAAGAGACCCAGTACTTC. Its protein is CASSLAGGRQETQYF. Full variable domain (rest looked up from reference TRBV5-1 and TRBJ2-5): KAGVTQTPRYLIKTRGQQVTLSCSPISGHRSVSWYQQTPGQGLQFLFEYFSETQRNKGNFPGRFSGRQFSNSRSEMNVSTLELGDSALYLCASSLAGGRQETQYFGPGTRLLVL.

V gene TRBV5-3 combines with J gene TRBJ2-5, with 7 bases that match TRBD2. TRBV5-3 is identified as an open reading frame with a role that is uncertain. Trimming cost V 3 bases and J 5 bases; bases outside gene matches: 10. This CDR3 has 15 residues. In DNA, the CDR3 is TGTGCCAGAAGCTCTGAGCGGGACGGGGGGGAGACCCAGTACTTC. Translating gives CARSSERDGGETQYF.

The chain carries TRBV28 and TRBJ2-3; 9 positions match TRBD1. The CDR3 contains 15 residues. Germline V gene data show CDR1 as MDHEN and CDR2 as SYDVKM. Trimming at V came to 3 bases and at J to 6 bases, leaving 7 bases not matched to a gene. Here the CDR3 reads CASSFQNRGRDTQYF. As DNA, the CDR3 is TGTGCCAGCAGTTTCCAAAACAGGGGGCGGGATACGCAGTATTTT.

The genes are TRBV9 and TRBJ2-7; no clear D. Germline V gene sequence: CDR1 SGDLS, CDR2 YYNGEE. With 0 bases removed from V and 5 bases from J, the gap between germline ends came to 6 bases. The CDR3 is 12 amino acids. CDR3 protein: CASSVGSDEQYF. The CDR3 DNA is TGTGCCAGCAGCGTAGGGTCGGACGAGCAGTACTTC.

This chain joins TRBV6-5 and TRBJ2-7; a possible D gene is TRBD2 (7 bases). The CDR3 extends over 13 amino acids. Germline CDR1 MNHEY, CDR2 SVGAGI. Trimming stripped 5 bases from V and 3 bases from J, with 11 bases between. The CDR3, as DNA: TGTGCCAGCAGTCGGGGGGCTTTCTACGAGCAGTACTTC. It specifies CASSRGAFYEQYF.

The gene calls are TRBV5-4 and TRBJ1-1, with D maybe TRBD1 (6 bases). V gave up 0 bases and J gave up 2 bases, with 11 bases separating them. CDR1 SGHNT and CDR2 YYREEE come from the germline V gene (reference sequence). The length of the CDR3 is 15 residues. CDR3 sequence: CASSLGRGANTEAFF. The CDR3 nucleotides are TGTGCCAGCAGCTTGGGCCGGGGGGCAAACACTGAAGCTTTCTTT.

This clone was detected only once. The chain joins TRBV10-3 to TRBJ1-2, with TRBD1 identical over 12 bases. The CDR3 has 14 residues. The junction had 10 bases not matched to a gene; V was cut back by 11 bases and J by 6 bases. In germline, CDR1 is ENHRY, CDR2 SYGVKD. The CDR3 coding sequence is TGTGCCGTCACGGCGGGACAGGGGGCCGATGGCTACACCTTC. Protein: CAVTAGQGADGYTF.

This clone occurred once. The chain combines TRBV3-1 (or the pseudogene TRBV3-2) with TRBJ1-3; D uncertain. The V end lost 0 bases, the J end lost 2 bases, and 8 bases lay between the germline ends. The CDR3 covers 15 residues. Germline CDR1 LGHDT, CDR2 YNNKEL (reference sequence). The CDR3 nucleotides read TGTGCCAGCAGCCAAGATGAGTTTACTGGAAACACCATATATTTT. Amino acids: CASSQDEFTGNTIYF.

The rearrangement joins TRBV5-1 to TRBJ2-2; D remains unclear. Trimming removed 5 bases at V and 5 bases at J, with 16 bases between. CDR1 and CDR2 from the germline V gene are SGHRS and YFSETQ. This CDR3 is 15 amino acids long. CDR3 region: CASRDPSGRTGELFF. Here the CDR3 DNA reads TGCGCCAGCAGAGATCCTAGTGGTCGGACCGGGGAGCTGTTTTTT.

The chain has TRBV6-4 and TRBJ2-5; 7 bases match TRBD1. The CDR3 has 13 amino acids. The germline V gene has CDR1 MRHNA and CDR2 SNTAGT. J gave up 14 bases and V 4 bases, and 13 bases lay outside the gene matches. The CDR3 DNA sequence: TGTGCCAGCAGTGCGACAGGGAGTCCCATCCTTTACTTC. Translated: CASSATGSPILYF.

CDR3 in DNA: TGTGCCTGGAACGGGGGAACCACTGAAGCTTTCTTT. This codes for CAWNGGTTEAFF. The V call is TRBV30, the J call TRBJ1-1, with D perhaps matching TRBD1 (5 bases). The CDR3 consists of 12 residues. V shed 4 bases and J shed 4 bases, with 10 bases lying between them. CDR1 GTSNPN and CDR2 SVGIG come from the germline V gene (reference sequence).

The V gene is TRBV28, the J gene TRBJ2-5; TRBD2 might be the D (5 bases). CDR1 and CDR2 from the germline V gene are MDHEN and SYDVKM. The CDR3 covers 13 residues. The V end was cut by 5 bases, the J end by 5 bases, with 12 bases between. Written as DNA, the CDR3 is TGTGCCAGCAGTCCTTACCCGGGGGAGACCCAGTACTTC. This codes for CASSPYPGETQYF.

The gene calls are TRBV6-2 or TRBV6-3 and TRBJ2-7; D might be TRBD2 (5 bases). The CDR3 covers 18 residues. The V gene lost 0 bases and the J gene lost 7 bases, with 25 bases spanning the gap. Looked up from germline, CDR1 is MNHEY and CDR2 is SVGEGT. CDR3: CASSYSGWSAGLPGEQYF. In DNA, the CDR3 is TGTGCCAGCAGTTACTCTGGGTGGTCGGCAGGACTCCCTGGGGAGCAGTACTTC.

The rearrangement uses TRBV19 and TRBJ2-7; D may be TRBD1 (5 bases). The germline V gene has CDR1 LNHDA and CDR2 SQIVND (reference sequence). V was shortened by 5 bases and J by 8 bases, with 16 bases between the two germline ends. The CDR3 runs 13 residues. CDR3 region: CASSPYPLGQQYF. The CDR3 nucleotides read TGTGCCAGTAGTCCCTACCCTCTGGGGCAGCAGTACTTC.

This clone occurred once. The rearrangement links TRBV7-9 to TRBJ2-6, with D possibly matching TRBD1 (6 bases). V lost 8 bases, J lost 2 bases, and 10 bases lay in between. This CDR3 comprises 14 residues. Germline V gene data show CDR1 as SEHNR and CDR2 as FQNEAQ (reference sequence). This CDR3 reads CASLRDTGANVLTF. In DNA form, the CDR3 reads TGTGCCAGCCTAAGGGACACTGGGGCCAACGTCCTGACTTTC.

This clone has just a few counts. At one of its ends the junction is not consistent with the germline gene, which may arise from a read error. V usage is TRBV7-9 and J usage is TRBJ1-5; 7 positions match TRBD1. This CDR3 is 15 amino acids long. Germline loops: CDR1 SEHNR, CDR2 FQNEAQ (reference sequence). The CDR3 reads CASSPVGGPNRPQHF. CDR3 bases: TGTGCCAGCAGCCCCGTAGGGGGCCCAAATCGGCCCCAGCATTTT.

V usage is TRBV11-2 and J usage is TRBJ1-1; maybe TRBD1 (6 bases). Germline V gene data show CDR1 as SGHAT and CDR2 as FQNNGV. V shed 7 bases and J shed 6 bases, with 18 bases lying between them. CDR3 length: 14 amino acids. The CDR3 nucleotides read TGTGCCAGCACCCCGGAATGGGGGCACCCTGAAGCTTTCTTT. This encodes CASTPEWGHPEAFF.

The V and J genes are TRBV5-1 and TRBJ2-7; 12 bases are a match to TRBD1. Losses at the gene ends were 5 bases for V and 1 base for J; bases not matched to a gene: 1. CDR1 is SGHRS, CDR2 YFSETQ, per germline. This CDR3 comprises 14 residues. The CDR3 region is CASRGQGASYEQYF. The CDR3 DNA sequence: TGCGCCAGCAGGGGACAGGGGGCTTCCTACGAGCAGTACTTC. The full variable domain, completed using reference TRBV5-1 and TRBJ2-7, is KAGVTQTPRYLIKTRGQQVTLSCSPISGHRSVSWYQQTPGQGLQFLFEYFSETQRNKGNFPGRFSGRQFSNSRSEMNVSTLELGDSALYLCASRGQGASYEQYFGPGTRLTVT.

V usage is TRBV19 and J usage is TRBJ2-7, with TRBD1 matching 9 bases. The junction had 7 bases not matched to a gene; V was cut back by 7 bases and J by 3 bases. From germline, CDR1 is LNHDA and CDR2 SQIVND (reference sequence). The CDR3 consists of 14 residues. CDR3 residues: CASTSGTGLYEQYF. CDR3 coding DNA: TGTGCCAGTACCTCCGGGACAGGGCTCTACGAGCAGTACTTC.

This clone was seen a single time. CDR3 nucleotides: TGTGCCAGCAGCTTAGGCACGGGACACTCCCTCTATCTCAAGCAGTACTTC. Amino acid sequence: CASSLGTGHSLYLKQYF. The J gene is TRBJ2-7, the V gene TRBV13; tentative D call: TRBD1 (6 bases). Trimming left V 0 bases short and J 8 bases short, with 23 bases between. The CDR3 extends over 17 amino acids. Germline-derived CDR1 and CDR2 are PRHDT and FYEKMQ (reference sequence).